This TCR beta chain appears in the sequencing data of a study of blood T cell repertoires in COVID-19. Study-wide background: The analysed material was cDNA or gDNA that came from T cells, B-cell-depleted T cells, or PBMCs.

CDR1 and CDR2 from the germline V gene are DFQATT and SNEGSKA (reference sequence). CDR3 length: 14 amino acids. V lost 3 bases and J lost 2, with 14 bases in between. Original data processing: Reference gene primer amplification gave nucleated cell count estimates. The method was immunoSEQ multiplex PCR; TCRdb's version includes in-frame clones alone and lacks a portion of them. V, J and clone size are taken as reported in that table, and D and trimming were inferred from the DNA itself. The sample holds under 150,000 clones; approximately 90% are singletons and the top ten take under 3.5%. This clonotype originated in a woman aged 55-75 years with active COVID-19. The chain combines TRBV20-1 with TRBJ2-7, with a possible D match to TRBD2 (5 bases). Sequencing used peripheral blood. DNA of the CDR3: TGCAGTGCTAGTCAGGCGAGCGGTACCTACGAGCAGTACTTC. Protein: CSASQASGTYEQYF.